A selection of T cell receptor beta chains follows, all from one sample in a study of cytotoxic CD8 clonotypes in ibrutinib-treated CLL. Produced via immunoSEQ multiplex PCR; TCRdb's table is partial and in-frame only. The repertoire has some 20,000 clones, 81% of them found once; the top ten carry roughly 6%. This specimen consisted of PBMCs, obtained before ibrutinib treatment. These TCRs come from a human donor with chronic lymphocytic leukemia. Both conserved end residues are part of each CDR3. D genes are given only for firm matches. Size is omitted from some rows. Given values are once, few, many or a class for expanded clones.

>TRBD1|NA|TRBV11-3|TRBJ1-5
TGTGCCAGCAGCTTAAGGACAGGGGAAGTGGGCAATCAGCCCCAGCATTTT
CASSLRTGEVGNQPQHF
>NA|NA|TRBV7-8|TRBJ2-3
TGTGCCAGCAGCTCGGCCCTTGGGGGGGCTATCGATACGCAGTATTTT
CASSSALGGAIDTQYF
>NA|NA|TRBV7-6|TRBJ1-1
TGTGCCAGCAGTTCGGGGCCTTTT
CASSSGPF
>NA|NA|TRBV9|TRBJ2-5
TGTGCCAGCAGCGTAGAAGCCAGGAACCTAGAGACCCAGTACTTC
CASSVEARNLETQYF
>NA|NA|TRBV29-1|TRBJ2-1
TGCAGCGTTAGGCGGGGATTGGGAGATGAGCAGTTCTTC
CSVRRGLGDEQFF
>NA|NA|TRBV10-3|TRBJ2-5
TGTGCCATCAGTGCGGGGCTGGAAGAGACCCAGTACTTC
CAISAGLEETQYF
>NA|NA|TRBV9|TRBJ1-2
TGTGCCAGCAGCGTAGAACACGGCCGCTATGGCTACACCTTC
CASSVEHGRYGYTF
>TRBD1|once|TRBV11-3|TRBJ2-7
TGTGCCAGCAGCACCCGGGACAGGGCCGACGAGCAGTACTTC
CASSTRDRADEQYF
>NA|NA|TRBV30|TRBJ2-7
TGTGCCTGGAGTGTGGGGGGCCCTGTCTACGAGCAGTACTTC
CAWSVGGPVYEQYF
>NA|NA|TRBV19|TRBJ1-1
TGTGCCAGTAGTATAAGGGGGGCAAGGAACACTGAAGCTTTCTTT
CASSIRGARNTEAFF
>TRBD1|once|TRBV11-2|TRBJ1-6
TGTGCCAGCAGCCCCAAACGGGGACAGACAACATTTCGGGGTTCACCCCTCCACTTT
CASSPKRGQTTFRGSPLHF
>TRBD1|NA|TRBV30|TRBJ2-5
TGTGCCTGGAGTCACTCTCGGGCAGGGGGAGAGACCCAGTACTTC
CAWSHSRAGGETQYF
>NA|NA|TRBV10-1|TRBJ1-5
TGCGCCAGCAGAACCGGGCCTTATAGCAATCAGCCCCAGCATTTT
CASRTGPYSNQPQHF
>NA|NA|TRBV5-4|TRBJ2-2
TGTGCCAGCAGCTTGGGGCAGAAGAACACCGGGGAGCTGTTTTTT
CASSLGQKNTGELFF
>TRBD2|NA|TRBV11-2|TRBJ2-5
TGTGCCAGCAGCTTAGATTTGCTAGCGGGGGGGCTCCAACACTTC
CASSLDLLAGGLQHF
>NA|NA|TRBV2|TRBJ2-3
TGTGCCAGCAGGGCGGGCGGGGTAACAGATACGCAGTATTTT
CASRAGGVTDTQYF
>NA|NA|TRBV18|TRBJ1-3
TGTGCCAGCTCACCACCCCGCGGCTACTCTGGAAACACCATATATTTT
CASSPPRGYSGNTIYF
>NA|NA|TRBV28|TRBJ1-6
TGTGCCAGCAGTCCTCCTGAAGGGACGAAGACCCGAAATTCACCCCTCCACTTT
CASSPPEGTKTRNSPLHF
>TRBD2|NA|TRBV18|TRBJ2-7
TGTGCCAGCTCCCCGCGGACTAGCGTTTACGAGCAGTACTTC
CASSPRTSVYEQYF
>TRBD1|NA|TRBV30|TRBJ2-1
TGTGCCTGGAGTGTCAGGGGGCGCGCTGAGCAGTTCTTC
CAWSVRGRAEQFF
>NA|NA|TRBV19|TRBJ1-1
TGTGCCAGTAGTATGCGGGGGTCCGAAGCTTTCTTT
CASSMRGSEAFF
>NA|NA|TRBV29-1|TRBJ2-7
TGCAGCGTTGTAACAGGACGCTCAAGTGGCTACGAGCAGTACTTC
CSVVTGRSSGYEQYF
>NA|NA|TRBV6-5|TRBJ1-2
TGTGCCAGCACGAGTGGGGGGCCCGGCTACACCTTC
CASTSGGPGYTF
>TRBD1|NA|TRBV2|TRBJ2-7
TGTGCCAGCGATACAGAGACAGGGATCTACGAGCAGTACTTC
CASDTETGIYEQYF
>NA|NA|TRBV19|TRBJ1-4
TGTGCCAGTAAATTGGGAGGTCGGAATAATGAAAAACTGTTTTTT
CASKLGGRNNEKLFF
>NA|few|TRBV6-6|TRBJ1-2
TGTGCCAGCAGTTACTCGGCGGGGGTCGACTATGGCTACACCTTC
CASSYSAGVDYGYTF
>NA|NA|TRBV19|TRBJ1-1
TGTGCCAGTAGTATAGACGGCACCTCGGAGATGAACACTGAAGCTTTCTTT
CASSIDGTSEMNTEAFF
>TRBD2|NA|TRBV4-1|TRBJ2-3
TGCGCCAGCAGCCCTCGGACTAGCGAACGCACAGATACGCAGTATTTT
CASSPRTSERTDTQYF
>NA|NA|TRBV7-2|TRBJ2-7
TGTGCCAGCAGCCGAGGTCTGGGCGTCGAGCAGTACTTC
CASSRGLGVEQYF
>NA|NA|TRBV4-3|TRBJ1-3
TGCGCCAGCAGCCCGGGGGGGTCTGGAAACACCATATATTTT
CASSPGGSGNTIYF
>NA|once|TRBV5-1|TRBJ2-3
TGCGCCAGCAGCTTCGGCCCCGGACTCCGCACAGATACGCAGTATTTT
CASSFGPGLRTDTQYF
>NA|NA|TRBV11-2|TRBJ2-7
TGTGCCAGCAGCCGGACCCCCTACGAGCAGTACTTC
CASSRTPYEQYF
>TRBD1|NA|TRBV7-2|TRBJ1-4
TGTGCCAGCAGCTTTGTCGGGACAGGGGGCGGATCTGAAAAACTGTTTTTT
CASSFVGTGGGSEKLFF
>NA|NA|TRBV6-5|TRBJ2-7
TGTGCCAGCAGTTTACAACAGGGAAACCCCTACGAGCAGTACTTC
CASSLQQGNPYEQYF
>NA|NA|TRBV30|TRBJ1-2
TGTGCCTGGTTACTCGGGTATGGCTACACCTTC
CAWLLGYGYTF
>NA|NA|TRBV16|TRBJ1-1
TGTGCCAGCAGCCCACAGGGTTGGACTGAAGCTTTCTTT
CASSPQGWTEAFF
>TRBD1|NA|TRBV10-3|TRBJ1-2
TGTGCCATCAGTGACAGGGGGGAAAACTATGGCTACACCTTC
CAISDRGENYGYTF
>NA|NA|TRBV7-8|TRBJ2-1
TGTGCCAGCAGCTTGTACCGTAGCTCCTACAATGAGCAGTTCTTC
CASSLYRSSYNEQFF
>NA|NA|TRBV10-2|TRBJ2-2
TGCGCCAGCAGTGATTGGAGGGGCGCCGGGGAGCTGTTTTTT
CASSDWRGAGELFF
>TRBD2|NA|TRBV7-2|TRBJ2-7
TGTGCCAGCAGCTACGCTAGCGGGGGGCTCGAGCAGTACTTC
CASSYASGGLEQYF